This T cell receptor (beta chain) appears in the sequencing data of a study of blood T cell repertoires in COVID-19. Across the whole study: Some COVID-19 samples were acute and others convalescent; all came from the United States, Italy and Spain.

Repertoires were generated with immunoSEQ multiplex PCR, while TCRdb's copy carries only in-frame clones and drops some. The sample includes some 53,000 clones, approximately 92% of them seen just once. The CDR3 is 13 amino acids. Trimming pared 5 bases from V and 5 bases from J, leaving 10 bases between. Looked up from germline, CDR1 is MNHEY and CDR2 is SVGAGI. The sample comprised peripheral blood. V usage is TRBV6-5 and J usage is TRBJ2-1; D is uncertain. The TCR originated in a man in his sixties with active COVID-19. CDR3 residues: CASSLSPNNEQFF. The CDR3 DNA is TGTGCCAGCAGTCTATCTCCTAACAATGAGCAGTTCTTC.